The 9 T cell receptor beta chains given below trace back to one sample, sequenced in a study of Graves' ophthalmopathy and Graves' hyperthyroidism. Amplification targeted the TCR beta CDR3 regions, with RNA transcripts as the source material. Second-round multiplex PCR followed a first-round RT-PCR using HTBI primers. In TCRdb, the multiplex PCR reads were re-called with MiXCR into one record per CDR3 protein. The sample has about 240,000 distinct CDR3 sequences; approximately 42% are singletons. Sequenced material: peripheral blood. These receptors were taken from an adult man with Graves' ophthalmopathy.

This sequence joins TRBV7-2 and TRBJ2-2; the D gene is possibly TRBD1 (5 bases). Germline V gene data show CDR1 as SGHTA and CDR2 as FQGNSA. CDR3 length: 9 amino acids. The V end was cut by 5 bases, the J end by 16 bases, with 8 bases between. CDR3 protein: CASSRGQFF. For the CDR3, the DNA is TGTGCCAGCAGCCGCGGACAGTTTTTT.

The CDR3 is CASSQGTVTYNSPLHF. CDR3 nucleotide sequence: TGTGCCAGCAGCCAGGGGACAGTGACTTATAATTCACCCCTCCACTTT. This chain joins TRBV7-9 and TRBJ1-6, with TRBD1 identical over 7 bases. This CDR3 has 16 residues. V lost 5 bases, J lost 4 bases, and 8 bases stayed unmatched. Per germline, CDR1 SEHNR and CDR2 FQNEAQ (reference sequence).

The chain links TRBV7-6 to TRBJ2-7, with a tentative D call TRBD1 (6 bases). Germline loops: CDR1 SGHVS, CDR2 FNYEAQ. Trimming removed 4 bases from V and 2 bases from J, with 15 bases in between. The CDR3 runs to 15 residues. CDR3 sequence: CASSSYRDPPYEQYF. The CDR3, as DNA: TGTGCCAGCAGCTCATACAGGGACCCCCCCTACGAGCAGTACTTC.

This clonotype was seen a few times. The gene calls are TRBV24-1 and TRBJ1-2; no clear D. Germline lookup yields CDR1 KGHDR and CDR2 SFDVKD. The CDR3 has 12 amino acids. Trimming removed 2 bases at V and 4 bases at J, with 4 bases between. The CDR3 DNA is TGTGCCACCAGTGATTCTCCCTATGGCTACACCTTC. Protein product: CATSDSPYGYTF.

A note on this clonotype: Relative to the germline gene, one junction end is altered; a read error may explain this. The chain has TRBV5-6 and TRBJ1-2; 7 nucleotides align to TRBD1. The CDR3 runs to 16 residues. The germline CDR1 and CDR2 sequences are SGHDT and YYEEEE. The CDR3 bases are TGTGCCAGCAGCTTGGGAGGAGGGGGCGCCGGCACTTCCTACTCCTTC. Translating gives CASSLGGGGAGTSYSF.

This clonotype showed up just a few times. The V and J genes are TRBV5-1 and TRBJ2-2; TRBD2 matches at 10 bases. In germline, CDR1 is SGHRS, CDR2 YFSETQ. V gave up 4 bases and J gave up 2 bases; unmatched junction bases: 8. CDR3 length: 17 residues. Written as DNA, the CDR3 is TGCGCCAGCAGCATCCTCCTAGCGGGGGACAACACCGGGGAGCTGTTTTTT. Residues: CASSILLAGDNTGELFF. The full variable domain, completed using reference TRBV5-1 and TRBJ2-2, is KAGVTQTPRYLIKTRGQQVTLSCSPISGHRSVSWYQQTPGQGLQFLFEYFSETQRNKGNFPGRFSGRQFSNSRSEMNVSTLELGDSALYLCASSILLAGDNTGELFFGEGSRLTVL.

This clonotype showed up just a few times. The J gene is TRBJ1-4, the V gene TRBV2; possible D gene TRBD1, 5 bases. V lost 8 bases and J lost 10, with 17 bases in between. Germline CDR1 and CDR2: SNHLY and FYNNEI. The CDR3 spans 13 residues. The CDR3 spells CASEEGFSGKLFF. The CDR3 DNA is TGTGCCAGCGAGGAGGGGTTCTCTGGAAAACTGTTTTTT.

V and J are TRBV2 and TRBJ2-7, with a weak D call TRBD1 (6 bases). The germline V and J ends were trimmed by 7 bases and 5 bases, with 12 bases remaining between them. The germline V gene has CDR1 SNHLY and CDR2 FYNNEI. The CDR3 runs 12 residues. The CDR3 sequence: CASMSGAHEQYF. As DNA, the CDR3 is TGTGCCAGCATGTCAGGGGCGCACGAGCAGTACTTC.

This chain joins TRBV6-2 or TRBV6-3 and TRBJ1-1, with TRBD1 matching 9 bases. The CDR3 is 16 amino acids. Germline CDR1 is MNHEY and CDR2 is SVGEGT. V shed 0 bases and J 4 bases; nucleotides not matched to a gene: 6. As DNA, the CDR3 is TGTGCCAGCAGTTACTCCCGGACAGGGGCAAGCACTGAAGCTTTCTTT. Its translation is CASSYSRTGASTEAFF.